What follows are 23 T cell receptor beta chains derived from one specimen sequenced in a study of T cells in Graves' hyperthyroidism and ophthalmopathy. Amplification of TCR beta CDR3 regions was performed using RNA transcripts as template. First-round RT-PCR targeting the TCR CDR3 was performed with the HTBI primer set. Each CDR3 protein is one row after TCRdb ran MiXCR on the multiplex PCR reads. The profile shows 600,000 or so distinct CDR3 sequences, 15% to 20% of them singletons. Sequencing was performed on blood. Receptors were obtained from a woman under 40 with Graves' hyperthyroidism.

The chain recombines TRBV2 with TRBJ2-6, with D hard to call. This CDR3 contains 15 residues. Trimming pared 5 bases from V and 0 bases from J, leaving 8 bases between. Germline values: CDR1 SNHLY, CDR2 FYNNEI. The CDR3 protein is CASSLQPSGANVLTF. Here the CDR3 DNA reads TGTGCCAGCAGTCTACAACCCTCTGGGGCCAACGTCCTGACTTTC.

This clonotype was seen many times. CDR3 amino acids: CASSLRSVGSYEQYF. The CDR3 DNA sequence: TGTGCCAGCAGTTTACGTAGCGTCGGATCCTACGAGCAGTACTTC. This rearrangement joins TRBV6-2 or TRBV6-3 to TRBJ2-7; D is possibly TRBD2 (5 bases). From germline, CDR1 is MNHEY and CDR2 SVGEGT. Trimming took 4 bases from V and 1 from J, leaving 14 bases between them. The CDR3 length is 15 residues.

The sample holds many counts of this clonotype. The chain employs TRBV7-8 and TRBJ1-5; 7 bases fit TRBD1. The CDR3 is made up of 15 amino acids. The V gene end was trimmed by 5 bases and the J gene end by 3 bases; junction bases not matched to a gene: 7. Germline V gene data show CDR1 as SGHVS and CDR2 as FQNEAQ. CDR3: CASSVTGEFNQPQHF. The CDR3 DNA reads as TGTGCCAGCAGCGTTACAGGGGAATTCAATCAGCCCCAGCATTTT.

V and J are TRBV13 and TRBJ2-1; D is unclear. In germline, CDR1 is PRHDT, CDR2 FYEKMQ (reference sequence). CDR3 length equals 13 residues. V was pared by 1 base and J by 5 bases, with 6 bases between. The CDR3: CASSLAQDNEQFF. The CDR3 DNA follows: TGTGCCAGCAGCTTAGCTCAGGACAATGAGCAGTTCTTC.

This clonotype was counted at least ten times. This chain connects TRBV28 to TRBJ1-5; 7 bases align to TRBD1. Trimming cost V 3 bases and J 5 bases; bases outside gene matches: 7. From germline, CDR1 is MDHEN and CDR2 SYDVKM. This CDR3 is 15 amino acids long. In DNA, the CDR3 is TGTGCCAGCAGTTTCAGGGGGTTGTTTCATCAGCCCCAGCATTTT. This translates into CASSFRGLFHQPQHF.

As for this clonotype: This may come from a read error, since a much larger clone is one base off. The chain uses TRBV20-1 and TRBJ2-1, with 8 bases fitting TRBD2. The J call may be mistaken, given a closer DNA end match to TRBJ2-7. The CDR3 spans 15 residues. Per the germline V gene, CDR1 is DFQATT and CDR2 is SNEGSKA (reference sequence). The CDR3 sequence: CSADTGTRLGNEQYF. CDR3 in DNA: TGCAGTGCTGATACCGGGACTAGGCTGGGGAATGAGCAGTACTTC.

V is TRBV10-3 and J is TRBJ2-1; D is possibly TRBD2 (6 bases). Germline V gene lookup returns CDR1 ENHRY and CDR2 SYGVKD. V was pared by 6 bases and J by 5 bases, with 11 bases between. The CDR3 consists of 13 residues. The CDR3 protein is CAISGSTDNEQFF. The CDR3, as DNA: TGTGCCATCAGCGGGAGTACGGACAATGAGCAGTTCTTC.

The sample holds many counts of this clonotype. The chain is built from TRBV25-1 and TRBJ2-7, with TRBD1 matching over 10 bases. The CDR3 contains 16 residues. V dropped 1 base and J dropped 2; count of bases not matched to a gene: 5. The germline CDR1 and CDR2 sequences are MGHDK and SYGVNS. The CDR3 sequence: CASSELTGGDPYEQYF. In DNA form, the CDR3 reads TGTGCCAGCAGTGAATTGACAGGGGGCGATCCCTACGAGCAGTACTTC.

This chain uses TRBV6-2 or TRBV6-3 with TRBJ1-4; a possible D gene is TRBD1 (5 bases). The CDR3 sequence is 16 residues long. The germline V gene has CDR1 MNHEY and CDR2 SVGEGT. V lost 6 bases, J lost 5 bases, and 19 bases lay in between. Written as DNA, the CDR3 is TGTGCCAGCAGCTCCGCGGGGGAGGCAGAGAATGAAAAACTGTTTTTT. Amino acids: CASSSAGEAENEKLFF.

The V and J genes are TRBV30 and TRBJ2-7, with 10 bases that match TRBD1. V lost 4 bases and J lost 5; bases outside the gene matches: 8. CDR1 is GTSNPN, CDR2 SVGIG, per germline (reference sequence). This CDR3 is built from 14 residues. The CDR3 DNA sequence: TGTGCCTGGAACACCGGGACAGGGGAGCACGAGCAGTACTTC. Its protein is CAWNTGTGEHEQYF.

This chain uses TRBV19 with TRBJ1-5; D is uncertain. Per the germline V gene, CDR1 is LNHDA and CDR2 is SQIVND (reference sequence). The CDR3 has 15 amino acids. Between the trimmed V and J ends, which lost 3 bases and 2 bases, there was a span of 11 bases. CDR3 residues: CASSIVSGGNQPQHF. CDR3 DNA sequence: TGTGCCAGTAGTATCGTTTCCGGGGGCAATCAGCCCCAGCATTTT.

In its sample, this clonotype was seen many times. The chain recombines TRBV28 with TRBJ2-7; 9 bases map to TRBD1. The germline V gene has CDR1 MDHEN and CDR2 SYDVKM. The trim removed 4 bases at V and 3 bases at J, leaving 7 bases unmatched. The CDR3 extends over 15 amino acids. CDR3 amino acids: CASSSPGTGIYEQYF. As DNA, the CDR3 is TGTGCCAGCAGTTCTCCCGGGACAGGGATCTACGAGCAGTACTTC.

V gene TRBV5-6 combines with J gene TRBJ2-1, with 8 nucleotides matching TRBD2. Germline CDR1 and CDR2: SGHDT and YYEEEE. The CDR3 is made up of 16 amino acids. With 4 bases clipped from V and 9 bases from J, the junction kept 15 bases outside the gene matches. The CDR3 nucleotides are TGTGCCAGCAGCATAGATCGACTAGCGTTTGGTGCTGAGCAGTTCTTC. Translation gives CASSIDRLAFGAEQFF. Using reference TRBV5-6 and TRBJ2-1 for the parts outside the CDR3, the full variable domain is DAGVTQSPTHLIKTRGQQVTLRCSPKSGHDTVSWYQQALGQGPQFIFQYYEEEERQRGNFPDRFSGHQFPNYSSELNVNALLLGDSALYLCASSIDRLAFGAEQFFGPGTRLTVL.

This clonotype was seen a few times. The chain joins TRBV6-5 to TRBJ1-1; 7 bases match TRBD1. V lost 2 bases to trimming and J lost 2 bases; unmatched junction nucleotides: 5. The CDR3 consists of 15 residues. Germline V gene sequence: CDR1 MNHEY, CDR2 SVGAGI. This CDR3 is CASSYRGQANTEAFF. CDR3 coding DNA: TGTGCCAGCAGTTACAGGGGGCAGGCAAACACTGAAGCTTTCTTT.

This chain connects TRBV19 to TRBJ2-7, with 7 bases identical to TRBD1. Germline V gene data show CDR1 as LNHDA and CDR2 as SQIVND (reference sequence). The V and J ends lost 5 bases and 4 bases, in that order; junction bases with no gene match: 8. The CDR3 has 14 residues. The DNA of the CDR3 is TGTGCCAGTAGTCCGGGACAGTTTCAGTACGAGCAGTACTTC. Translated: CASSPGQFQYEQYF.

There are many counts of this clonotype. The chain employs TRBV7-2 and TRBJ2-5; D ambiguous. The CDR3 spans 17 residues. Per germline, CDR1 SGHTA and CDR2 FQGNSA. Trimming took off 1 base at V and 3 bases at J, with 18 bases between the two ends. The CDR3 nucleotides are TGTGCCAGCAGCTTAGTGGCAGGACCGTGGGCGGAAGAGACCCAGTACTTC. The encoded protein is CASSLVAGPWAEETQYF.

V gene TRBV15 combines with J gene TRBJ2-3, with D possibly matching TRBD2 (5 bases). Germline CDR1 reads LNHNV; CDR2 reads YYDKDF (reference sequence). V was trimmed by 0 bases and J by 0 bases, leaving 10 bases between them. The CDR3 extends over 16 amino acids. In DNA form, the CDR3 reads TGTGCCACCAGCAGAGATCGAGGCGGGAGCACAGATACGCAGTATTTT. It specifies CATSRDRGGSTDTQYF.

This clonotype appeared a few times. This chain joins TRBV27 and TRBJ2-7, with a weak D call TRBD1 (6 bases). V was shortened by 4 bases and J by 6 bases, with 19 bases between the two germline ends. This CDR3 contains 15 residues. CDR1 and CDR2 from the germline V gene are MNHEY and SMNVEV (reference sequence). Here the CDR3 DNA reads TGTGCCAGCAGTTCCCTCATCGCAGGGGCCTCCGAGCAGTACTTC. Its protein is CASSSLIAGASEQYF.

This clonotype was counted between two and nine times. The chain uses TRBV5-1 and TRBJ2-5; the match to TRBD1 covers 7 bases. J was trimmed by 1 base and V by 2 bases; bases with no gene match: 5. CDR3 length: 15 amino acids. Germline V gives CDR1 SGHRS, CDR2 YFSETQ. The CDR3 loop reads CASSLTGQVQETQYF. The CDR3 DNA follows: TGCGCCAGCAGCTTAACTGGACAGGTCCAAGAGACCCAGTACTTC.

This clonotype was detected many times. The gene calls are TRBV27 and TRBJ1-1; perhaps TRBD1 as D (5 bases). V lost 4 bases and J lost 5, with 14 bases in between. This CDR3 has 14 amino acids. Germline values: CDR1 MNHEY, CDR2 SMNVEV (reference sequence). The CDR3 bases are TGTGCCAGCAGTTGGGGGGTTTGGGCAACTGAAGCTTTCTTT. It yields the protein CASSWGVWATEAFF.

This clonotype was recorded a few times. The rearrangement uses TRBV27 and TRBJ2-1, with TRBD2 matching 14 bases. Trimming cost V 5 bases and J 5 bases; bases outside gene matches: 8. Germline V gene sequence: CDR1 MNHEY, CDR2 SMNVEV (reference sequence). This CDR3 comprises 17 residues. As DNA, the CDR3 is TGTGCCAGCAGTCCCGGGACTAGCGGGAGTTCACACAATGAGCAGTTCTTC. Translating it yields CASSPGTSGSSHNEQFF.

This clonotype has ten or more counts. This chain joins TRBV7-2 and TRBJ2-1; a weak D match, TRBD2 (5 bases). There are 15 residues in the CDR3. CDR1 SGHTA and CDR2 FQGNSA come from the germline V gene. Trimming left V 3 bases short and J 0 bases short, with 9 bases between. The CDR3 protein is CASSFLGSSYNEQFF. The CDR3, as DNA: TGTGCCAGCAGCTTCTTAGGGAGCTCCTACAATGAGCAGTTCTTC. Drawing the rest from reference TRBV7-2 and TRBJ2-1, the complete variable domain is GAGVSQSPSNKVTEKGKDVELRCDPISGHTALYWYRQSLGQGLEFLIYFQGNSAPDKSGLPSDRFSAERTGGSVSTLTIQRTQQEDSAVYLCASSFLGSSYNEQFFGPGTRLTVL.

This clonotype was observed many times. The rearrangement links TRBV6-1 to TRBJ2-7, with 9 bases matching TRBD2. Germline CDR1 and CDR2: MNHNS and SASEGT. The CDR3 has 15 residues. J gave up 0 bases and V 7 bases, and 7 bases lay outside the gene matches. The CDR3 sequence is CASTSEREASYEQYF. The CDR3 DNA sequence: TGTGCCAGCACTTCGGAGCGGGAGGCCTCCTACGAGCAGTACTTC.